These 10 T cell receptor beta chains originate from one sample sequenced in a study of CD4 T cells in relation to SARS-CoV-2 and coronaviruses. TCRdb keeps only in-frame clones here, not all; method: immunoSEQ multiplex PCR. The table shows about 16,000 clones, with about 78% occurring only once. Before the COVID-19 pandemic, during about 2010-2018, CD4+ T cells were taken from unexposed donors. CD4+ T cells were isolated from the cells after around 11 days of culture. Their cognate antigens are unknown. The sample taken for sequencing was CD4+ T cells from PBMCs, cultured in vitro. The origin of the receptors is a human donor in good health.

This clone was counted a few times. The chain's CDR3 is CASRPSRDLYNSPLHF. In DNA, the CDR3 is TGTGCCAGCCGACCTTCTAGAGACCTATATAATTCACCCCTCCACTTT. The chain employs TRBV2 and TRBJ1-6, with unresolved D. Germline V CDR1 and CDR2: SNHLY, FYNNEI. This CDR3 comprises 16 residues. Trimming removed 8 bases at V and 4 bases at J, with 18 bases between.

J is TRBJ2-2 and V is TRBV14; D gene unclear. CDR3 length equals 13 residues. Germline V lookup: CDR1 SGHDN, CDR2 FVKESK. Trimming pared 4 bases from V and 8 bases from J, leaving 11 bases between. CDR3 coding DNA: TGTGCCAGCAGCCTATTAGGGCCTGGGGAGCTGTTTTTT. Translating gives CASSLLGPGELFF.

This clone was picked up one time. The chain is built from TRBV7-3 and TRBJ2-6; perhaps TRBD1 as D (6 bases). From germline, CDR1 is SGHTA and CDR2 FQGTGA. V was pared by 0 bases and J by 0 bases, with 15 bases between. The CDR3 is made up of 19 amino acids. CDR3 DNA: TGTGCCAGCAGCTTAACACCGGGACAACCAAACTCTGGGGCCAACGTCCTGACTTTC. Encoded protein: CASSLTPGQPNSGANVLTF.

The chain has TRBV28 and TRBJ2-7; tentatively, D is TRBD1 (5 bases). In germline, CDR1 is MDHEN, CDR2 SYDVKM. The germline V and J ends were trimmed by 1 base and 0 bases, with 10 bases remaining between them. The CDR3 contains 15 residues. CDR3 residues: CASSLFRVGSYEQYF. CDR3 coding DNA: TGTGCCAGCAGTTTATTCAGGGTCGGCTCCTACGAGCAGTACTTC.

The chain carries TRBV18 and TRBJ2-3; no clear D. From germline, CDR1 is KGHSH and CDR2 LQKENI. Trimming took 3 bases from V and 6 from J, leaving 7 bases between them. The CDR3 runs 12 residues. This chain's CDR3 is CASSPNDDTQYF. The CDR3 region has the DNA TGTGCCAGCTCACCCAATGACGATACGCAGTATTTT.

This clone was observed a handful of times. This chain joins TRBV2 and TRBJ1-1; D not certain. The CDR3 is 12 amino acids. The germline V gene encodes CDR1 SNHLY and CDR2 FYNNEI. Trimming removed 7 bases at V and 3 bases at J, with 9 bases between. Written as DNA, the CDR3 is TGTGCCAGCATAGAGATGGACACTGAAGCTTTCTTT. It yields the protein CASIEMDTEAFF.

J is TRBJ1-1 and V is TRBV5-4; 7 positions match TRBD1. Trimming cost V 4 bases and J 5 bases; bases outside gene matches: 5. The CDR3 is 13 residues long. The germline gives CDR1 SGHNT, CDR2 YYREEE (reference sequence). CDR3 nucleotide sequence: TGTGCCAGCAGCCTGGGACAGATTACTGAAGCTTTCTTT. Protein sequence: CASSLGQITEAFF.

The chain recombines TRBV20-1 with TRBJ1-2, with unresolved D. The CDR3 consists of 11 residues. Trimming stripped 3 bases from V and 8 bases from J, with 10 bases between. Germline V lookup: CDR1 DFQATT, CDR2 SNEGSKA (reference sequence). As DNA, the CDR3 is TGCAGTGCTAGCATGTTGGGAGGCTACACCTTC. Its protein product is CSASMLGGYTF.

The chain has TRBV28 and TRBJ2-7; TRBD1 matches at 7 bases. Trimming removed 6 bases from V and 3 bases from J; junction bases left unmatched: 5. From germline, CDR1 is MDHEN and CDR2 SYDVKM. The CDR3 contains 13 residues. In DNA form, the CDR3 reads TGTGCCAGCAGGCCTGGACAGGTCTACGAGCAGTACTTC. This translates into CASRPGQVYEQYF.

The CDR3 loop reads CAISDLRGRYEQYF. The CDR3 DNA reads TGTGCCATCAGTGATCTTAGGGGTCGATACGAGCAGTACTTC. The chain uses TRBV10-3 and TRBJ2-7; tentatively, D is TRBD1 (5 bases). The CDR3 totals 14 residues. Trimming took off 3 bases at V and 4 bases at J, with 13 bases between the two ends. Per germline, CDR1 ENHRY and CDR2 SYGVKD.